Listed below are T cell receptor beta chains from one sample, sequenced in a study of cytomegalovirus exposure and HLA in healthy donors. Using immunoSEQ multiplex PCR, the repertoire was profiled, and TCRdb retains in-frame clones only, with some absent. This table has roughly 69,000 clones, under 85% appearing once. Sequences were obtained from PBMCs. The source of these receptors is a man between 50 and 59 years old in good health and CMV-seronegative. Each CDR3 is given with its conserved first and last residue. A D gene is named only where the DNA matches it firmly. Clone sizes are given selectively: once, few, many, or a class where the clone is expanded.

clone_size | d_call | j_call | v_call | cdr3_aa | cdr3_nt
NA | TRBD2 | TRBJ2-3 | TRBV30 | CAWSVRGRGWDTQYF | TGTGCCTGGAGTGTACGTGGGCGGGGGTGGGATACGCAGTATTTT
NA | NA | TRBJ1-1 | TRBV2 | CASNGGSGDTEAFF | TGTGCCAGCAACGGGGGGTCAGGGGACACTGAAGCTTTCTTT
NA | NA | TRBJ2-4 | TRBV12-5 | CASGLSPGYNIQYF | TGTGCTAGTGGTTTGTCACCAGGGTATAACATTCAGTACTTC
NA | NA | TRBJ2-3 | TRBV6-4 | CASSEFVGGTDTQYF | TGTGCCAGCAGTGAGTTTGTCGGGGGCACAGATACGCAGTATTTT
NA | NA | TRBJ1-3 | TRBV30 | CAWSVPRSGNTIYF | TGTGCCTGGAGTGTCCCCCGCTCTGGAAACACCATATATTTT
NA | NA | TRBJ1-2 | TRBV19 | CASRGGEVYTF | TGTGCCTCCCGAGGGGGGGAGGTTTACACCTTC
NA | NA | TRBJ2-7 | TRBV10-3 | CAISETWYEQYF | TGTGCCATCAGTGAGACATGGTACGAGCAGTACTTC
NA | NA | TRBJ1-2 | TRBV5-5 | CASSLMGAGGYGYTF | TGTGCCAGCAGCTTGATGGGGGCCGGCGGCTATGGCTACACCTTC
NA | NA | TRBJ1-2 | TRBV29-1 | CSKLDSNGYTF | TGCAGCAAACTGGACAGTAATGGCTACACCTTC
few | NA | TRBJ2-7 | TRBV4-1 | CASSQDRSGRYEQYF | TGCGCCAGCAGCCAAGATCGCAGCGGGCGGTACGAGCAGTACTTC
NA | TRBD1 | TRBJ2-7 | TRBV5-8 | CASSRRGQGARYEQYF | TGTGCCAGCAGTCGAAGGGGACAGGGGGCTCGGTACGAGCAGTACTTC
NA | NA | TRBJ2-5 | TRBV29-1 | CSVELYQGRETQYF | TGCAGCGTCGAACTATATCAGGGCCGGGAGACCCAGTACTTC
NA | NA | TRBJ2-5 | TRBV7-2 | CASSYGGAETQYF | TGTGCCAGCAGTTATGGGGGGGCAGAGACCCAGTACTTC
NA | NA | TRBJ2-4 | TRBV30 | CAWSAERLAKNIQYF | TGTGCCTGGAGCGCAGAGCGGCTAGCCAAAAACATTCAGTACTTC
once | TRBD2 | TRBJ2-1 | TRBV7-3 | CASSKGLAGPSSYNEQFF | TGTGCCAGCAGCAAGGGACTAGCGGGGCCTAGCTCCTACAATGAGCAGTTCTTC
NA | TRBD1 | TRBJ2-1 | TRBV9 | CASSPRDRSYNEQFF | TGTGCCAGCAGCCCACGGGACAGGTCCTACAATGAGCAGTTCTTC
few | NA | TRBJ2-1 | TRBV2 | CASSELRINEQFF | TGTGCCAGCAGTGAGTTGAGGATCAATGAGCAGTTCTTC
NA | TRBD1 | TRBJ2-1 | TRBV11-2 | CASSSLDRGLYNEQFF | TGTGCCAGCAGCTCCTTAGACAGGGGGCTCTACAATGAGCAGTTCTTC
once | TRBD1 | TRBJ2-1 | TRBV6-1 | CASSKDRGSLNEQFF | TGTGCCAGCAGTAAGGACAGGGGCTCCCTCAATGAGCAGTTCTTC
few | NA | TRBJ1-2 | TRBV6-4 | CASSDPLAPHGGYTF | TGTGCCAGCAGTGACCCCTTGGCGCCGCACGGGGGTTACACCTTC
NA | NA | TRBJ2-7 | TRBV6-1 | CASSEQGSSYEQYF | TGTGCCAGCAGTGAGCAGGGCAGCTCCTACGAGCAGTACTTC
NA | NA | TRBJ2-7 | TRBV7-3 | CASSDPRGSNEQYF | TGTGCCAGCAGCGACCCCAGAGGGTCCAACGAGCAGTACTTC
once | TRBD2 | TRBJ2-2 | TRBV30 | CAWVSGGAGTGELFF | TGTGCCTGGGTTAGCGGGGGGGCCGGCACCGGGGAGCTGTTTTTT
NA | TRBD1 | TRBJ1-1 | TRBV6-1 | CASRSGQVAFF | TGTGCCAGCAGGTCTGGACAGGTAGCTTTCTTT
few | TRBD1 | TRBJ2-2 | TRBV5-1 | CASSFRTGQGPTGELFF | TGCGCCAGCAGTTTTAGAACGGGACAGGGTCCCACCGGGGAGCTGTTTTTT
NA | TRBD2 | TRBJ2-1 | TRBV19 | CASSKGLAGVSYNEQFF | TGTGCCAGTAGTAAGGGACTAGCGGGGGTCTCCTACAATGAGCAGTTCTTC
NA | NA | TRBJ2-7 | TRBV5-1 | CASSLVRGSYEQYF | TGCGCCAGCAGCTTGGTTAGAGGGAGCTACGAGCAGTACTTC
NA | NA | TRBJ1-4 | TRBV9 | CASSPRQVATNEKLFF | TGTGCCAGCAGCCCAAGACAGGTGGCTACTAATGAAAAACTGTTTTTT
NA | TRBD2 | TRBJ2-1 | TRBV11-1 | CASSLYESGGYVNEQFF | TGTGCCAGCAGCCTATATGAAAGCGGGGGGTACGTCAATGAGCAGTTCTTC
NA | NA | TRBJ2-7 | TRBV7-9 | CASSLTVYEQYF | TGTGCCAGCAGCTTGACAGTCTACGAGCAGTACTTC
NA | NA | TRBJ1-5 | TRBV27 | CASPSRSNQPQHF | TGTGCCAGCCCGAGTCGGAGCAATCAGCCCCAGCATTTT
NA | TRBD1 | TRBJ1-6 | TRBV10-2 | CASTTPGQGSGNSPLHF | TGCGCCAGCACAACACCGGGACAGGGGAGCGGTAATTCACCCCTCCACTTT
few | NA | TRBJ1-1 | TRBV25-1 | CASSARRLEGTEAFF | TGTGCCAGCAGTGCACGTCGGTTGGAGGGGACTGAAGCTTTCTTT
NA | NA | TRBJ2-5 | TRBV10-3 | CAIGQLLTQYF | TGTGCCATCGGACAATTGTTGACCCAGTACTTC
NA | NA | TRBJ1-4 | TRBV4-1 | CASRPPGATNEKLFF | TGCGCCAGCAGACCACCAGGGGCAACTAATGAAAAACTGTTTTTT
NA | TRBD1 | TRBJ2-1 | TRBV7-8 | CASSLDGTGQAYNEQFF | TGTGCCAGCAGCTTAGACGGGACGGGACAGGCATACAATGAGCAGTTCTTC
NA | NA | TRBJ2-7 | TRBV27 | CASSFWIGVPYEQYF | TGTGCCAGCAGTTTTTGGATAGGGGTACCCTACGAGCAGTACTTC
NA | NA | TRBJ2-5 | TRBV4-1 | CASSQEAGLETQYF | TGCGCCAGCAGCCAAGAGGCGGGGTTGGAGACCCAGTACTTC
few | NA | TRBJ2-1 | TRBV30 | CAWSQTGNNEQFF | TGTGCCTGGAGCCAGACAGGCAACAATGAGCAGTTCTTC
NA | NA | TRBJ1-6 | TRBV14 | CASSLTAGNSPLHF | TGTGCCAGCAGCCTAACGGCCGGGAATTCACCCCTCCACTTT
NA | NA | TRBJ2-5 | TRBV5-1 | CASSLGNGGQETQYF | TGCGCCAGCAGCTTGGGGAACGGGGGACAAGAGACCCAGTACTTC
NA | TRBD1 | TRBJ1-6 | TRBV6-6 | CASSPSTGVSPLHF | TGTGCCAGCAGTCCCTCGACAGGGGTATCACCCCTCCACTTT
once | TRBD1 | TRBJ2-2 | TRBV30 | CAWSSLTGRGELFF | TGTGCCTGGAGTTCCCTGACAGGGAGAGGGGAGCTGTTTTTT
NA | NA | TRBJ1-5 | TRBV19 | CASSRDKYQPQHF | TGTGCCAGTAGTAGGGACAAGTATCAGCCCCAGCATTTT
NA | TRBD2 | TRBJ2-2 | TRBV6-5 | CASSPGGDLAGELFF | TGTGCCAGCAGCCCTGGGGGGGATCTGGCCGGGGAGCTGTTTTTT
NA | TRBD1 | TRBJ1-1 | TRBV10-3 | CATATGMNTEAFF | TGTGCCACCGCGACAGGGATGAACACTGAAGCTTTCTTT
NA | NA | TRBJ2-2 | TRBV7-6 | CASSARRVSNTGELFF | TGTGCCAGCAGCGCCCGCCGGGTTTCGAACACCGGGGAGCTGTTTTTT
NA | TRBD2 | TRBJ2-5 | TRBV7-2 | CASSSPGTSGAVQETQYF | TGTGCCAGCAGCAGTCCCGGGACTAGCGGGGCAGTCCAAGAGACCCAGTACTTC
NA | TRBD1 | TRBJ1-1 | TRBV4-1 | CASSQEGQGAVNTEAFF | TGCGCCAGCAGCCAAGAAGGACAGGGGGCGGTTAACACTGAAGCTTTCTTT
NA | TRBD2 | TRBJ2-2 | TRBV4-1 | CASSQEGRVPGELFF | TGCGCCAGCAGCCAAGAAGGGAGGGTCCCCGGGGAGCTGTTTTTT
NA | TRBD2 | TRBJ2-1 | TRBV2 | CASRFGGGGWDEQFF | TGTGCCAGCAGATTCGGCGGGGGGGGCTGGGATGAGCAGTTCTTC
NA | NA | TRBJ1-1 | TRBV6-1 | CASSDRGSANTEAFF | TGTGCCAGCAGTGATCGGGGATCGGCGAACACTGAAGCTTTCTTT
NA | TRBD2 | TRBJ2-3 | TRBV5-1 | CASSLLAADTDTQYF | TGCGCCAGCAGCTTACTAGCGGCAGACACAGATACGCAGTATTTT
NA | NA | TRBJ1-1 | TRBV11-2 | CASSPGVGVGEAFF | TGTGCCAGCAGCCCCGGAGTCGGGGTGGGTGAAGCTTTCTTT